A selection of T cell receptor beta chains follows, all from one sample in a study of beta chain features in type 1 diabetes. TCRdb keeps only in-frame clones here, not all; method: immunoSEQ multiplex PCR. The top ten hold about 0.034% of the sample, which has 350,000 to 450,000 clones, approximately 13% seen once. Sequenced input: naive CD4+ T cells from blood. All receptors come from a young man in good health. Both conserved end residues are part of each CDR3. Fields, in order: CDR3 length, D gene, clone size, J gene, V gene, CDR3 protein, CDR3 DNA. The D gene is left open where the match is weak. For some rows the clone size is stated as once, few or many, or as a class when expanded; others skip it.

12 NA few TRBJ2-7 TRBV2 CASALGSNEQYF TGTGCCAGCGCATTGGGATCGAACGAGCAGTACTTC
18 TRBD1 NA TRBJ2-7 TRBV13 CASSSLDRGSSRSYEQYF TGTGCCAGCAGCTCTCTGGACAGGGGTTCCAGTAGGTCCTACGAGCAGTACTTC
14 NA NA TRBJ2-3 TRBV30 CAWRKGGPGDTQYF TGTGCCTGGAGGAAGGGGGGCCCGGGGGATACGCAGTATTTT
14 TRBD1 NA TRBJ2-3 TRBV9 CASSVEGTGDTQYF TGTGCCAGCAGCGTAGAAGGGACAGGCGATACGCAGTATTTT
15 NA NA TRBJ1-6 TRBV27 CASSLSGGANSPLHF TGTGCCAGCAGTTTAAGTGGGGGCGCGAATTCACCCCTCCACTTT
11 NA many TRBJ2-4 TRBV14 CASSQEHIQYF TGTGCCAGCAGCCAAGAACACATTCAGTACTTC
16 NA few TRBJ2-3 TRBV9 CASSVGERSGADTQYF TGTGCCAGCAGCGTAGGGGAACGGAGTGGGGCAGATACGCAGTATTTT
14 NA NA TRBJ2-3 TRBV5-1 CASSPYRLTDTQYF TGCGCCAGCAGCCCTTACAGACTCACAGATACGCAGTATTTT
16 NA few TRBJ2-4 TRBV6-6 CASSPTTGLAKNIQYF TGTGCCAGCAGTCCTACAACAGGGTTAGCCAAAAACATTCAGTACTTC
18 TRBD2 NA TRBJ2-3 TRBV7-9 CASSLGAGGRLGVDTQYF TGTGCCAGCAGCTTAGGAGCGGGAGGCCGCCTAGGGGTAGATACGCAGTATTTT
18 TRBD2 few TRBJ2-3 TRBV5-4 CASSARRGVSETTDTQYF TGTGCCAGCAGCGCGAGGCGGGGGGTTTCAGAGACCACAGATACGCAGTATTTT
11 NA NA TRBJ1-4 TRBV30 CAHDLGEKLFF TGTGCCCACGACCTCGGGGAAAAACTGTTTTTT
13 NA NA TRBJ2-1 TRBV30 CALTGDLHEGQFF TGTGCCTTAACAGGGGACTTGCACGAGGGGCAGTTCTTC
15 TRBD1 few TRBJ2-5 TRBV4-1 CASSHPTGGWETQYF TGCGCCAGCAGCCACCCCACAGGGGGCTGGGAGACCCAGTACTTC
15 TRBD1 few TRBJ2-1 TRBV7-9 CASSSGTGVANEQFF TGTGCCAGCAGTTCCGGGACAGGGGTAGCGAATGAGCAGTTCTTC
15 NA NA TRBJ2-3 TRBV10-3 CAIKDLATPTDTQYF TGTGCCATCAAGGATCTAGCGACCCCCACAGATACGCAGTATTTT
14 NA few TRBJ2-1 TRBV7-9 CASSIQTGNNEQFF TGTGCCAGCAGCATACAAACAGGAAACAATGAGCAGTTCTTC
14 NA NA TRBJ2-3 TRBV7-2 CASSLGLDSDTQYF TGTGCCAGCAGCTTGGGACTGGATTCTGATACGCAGTATTTT
13 NA few TRBJ1-2 TRBV30 CAWSPQGSYGYTF TGTGCCTGGAGTCCCCAGGGGAGCTATGGCTACACCTTC
14 NA many TRBJ2-7 TRBV25-1 CASSETQIYYEQYF TGTGCCAGCAGTGAAACACAGATCTACTACGAGCAGTACTTC
15 NA once TRBJ1-4 TRBV28 CASSIYRVYLEKLFF TGTGCCAGCAGTATTTACAGGGTGTATTTGGAAAAACTGTTTTTT
16 TRBD2 NA TRBJ2-5 TRBV14 CASSARLAPSLETQYF TGTGCCAGCAGCGCCCGACTAGCCCCTTCCCTGGAGACCCAGTACTTC
13 NA NA TRBJ1-1 TRBV19 CASRGGVNTEAFF TGTGCCAGTCGGGGCGGAGTGAACACTGAAGCTTTCTTT
17 TRBD1 NA TRBJ1-1 TRBV29-1 CSVEDLRGAKRNTEAFF TGCAGCGTTGAAGATCTCAGGGGGGCTAAGAGGAACACTGAAGCTTTCTTT
13 TRBD1 NA TRBJ1-1 TRBV25-1 CASREQGVGEAFF TGTGCCAGCAGAGAGCAGGGGGTGGGTGAAGCTTTCTTT
14 NA few TRBJ1-4 TRBV29-1 CSVEWASKNEKLFF TGCAGCGTTGAGTGGGCAAGTAAAAATGAAAAACTGTTTTTT
14 TRBD1 few TRBJ1-6 TRBV5-1 CASSSGQGNSPLHF TGCGCCAGCAGCTCGGGACAGGGCAATTCACCCCTCCACTTT
14 NA NA TRBJ1-1 TRBV4-1 CASRPGYRNTEAFF TGCGCCAGCAGACCCGGGTACAGGAACACTGAAGCTTTCTTT
11 NA NA TRBJ2-2 TRBV10-3 CAISEFGELFF TGTGCCATCAGTGAGTTTGGGGAGCTGTTTTTT
13 TRBD2 NA TRBJ2-5 TRBV7-2 CAVSGGGVETQYF TGTGCCGTGAGCGGGGGAGGGGTCGAGACCCAGTACTTC
15 TRBD2 NA TRBJ2-1 TRBV9 CASSVAAGAYNEQFF TGTGCCAGCAGCGTAGCAGCGGGGGCATACAATGAGCAGTTCTTC
11 TRBD1 NA TRBJ1-2 TRBV20-1 CSASRDRVYTF TGCAGTGCTAGTCGGGACAGGGTCTACACCTTC
19 NA NA TRBJ1-1 TRBV12-5 CASGLKDGRIMNIVPEAFF TGTGCTAGTGGTCTCAAGGACGGTCGTATCATGAACATTGTCCCTGAAGCTTTCTTT
14 TRBD2 NA TRBJ2-1 TRBV10-3 CAISESTSGGPGLF TGTGCCATCAGTGAGTCCACTAGCGGGGGGCCTGGGCTCTTC
13 NA few TRBJ2-3 TRBV5-1 CASSLTGKDTQYF TGCGCCAGCAGCCTGACAGGCAAAGATACGCAGTATTTT
13 NA NA TRBJ2-7 TRBV6-5 CASRNGGSYEQYF TGTGCCAGCAGAAATGGGGGATCCTACGAGCAGTACTTC
17 TRBD1 few TRBJ2-7 TRBV7-2 CASSLAGRTGGKGEQYF TGTGCCAGCAGCTTAGCGGGCCGAACAGGGGGAAAAGGGGAGCAGTACTTC
12 NA few TRBJ2-1 TRBV11-3 CASRQSYNEQFF TGTGCCAGCAGACAGAGCTACAATGAGCAGTTCTTC
16 TRBD2 few TRBJ2-2 TRBV6-1 CASSGFIAGATGELFF TGTGCCAGCAGTGGTTTTATAGCGGGAGCCACCGGGGAGCTGTTTTTT
14 NA NA TRBJ2-1 TRBV30 CAWSVPGRYNEQFF TGTGCCTGGAGTGTGCCTGGTCGCTACAATGAGCAGTTCTTC
16 TRBD2 few TRBJ2-1 TRBV7-9 CASSGTSGVPYNEQFF TGTGCCAGCAGCGGTACTAGCGGGGTCCCCTACAATGAGCAGTTCTTC
14 NA few TRBJ2-2 TRBV9 CASSVLQGTGELFF TGTGCCAGCAGCGTACTACAGGGAACCGGGGAGCTGTTTTTT
13 NA NA TRBJ1-4 TRBV5-1 CASSPGDDEKLFF TGCGCCAGCAGCCCAGGAGATGATGAAAAACTGTTTTTT
15 NA NA TRBJ2-2 TRBV5-1 CASSLARGNTGELFF TGCGCCAGCAGCTTGGCCCGGGGTAACACCGGGGAGCTGTTTTTT